This T cell receptor (beta chain) was recorded in a study of cytomegalovirus exposure and HLA in healthy donors. The CDR3 sequence is 15 residues long. CDR1 is SGDLS, CDR2 YYNGEE, per germline. V gave up 5 bases and J gave up 6 bases, with 20 bases separating them. This PCR relied on a set of 60 Vbeta primers and 13 Jbeta primers. This table comes from immunoSEQ multiplex PCR, and its TCRdb copy is limited to in-frame clones, with some not included. The sample holds 130,000 or so clones, around 83% seen once. The TCR comes from a woman aged 45-59 years in good health and CMV-seropositive. The sample comprised PBMCs. V and J are TRBV9 and TRBJ1-2; possible D gene TRBD1, 6 bases. CDR3 DNA: TGTGCCAGCAGTGCCACCATTCAACAGGGAGATGGCTACACCTTC. Amino acid sequence: CASSATIQQGDGYTF.